These 2 T cell receptor beta chains were all obtained from the same sample, sequenced in a study of a mutant IDH1 vaccine in newly diagnosed glioma. Data came from immunoSEQ multiplex PCR; TCRdb stores just in-frame clones and leaves some out. Here the sample spans about 36,000 clones, roughly 80% being singletons. Time point described: week 11, during vaccination. With topical imiquimod, each dose of the vaccine consisted of 300 ug of mutant IDH1 20-mer peptide. What these receptors recognize is not known. Material: peripheral blood mononuclear cells (PBMCs), obtained from a glioma patient whose treatment included an IDH1 peptide vaccine. Receptors originate from a woman under 40 with glioma. Some clones in this sample may be carry-over from other donors' samples.

This sequence joins TRBV19 and TRBJ2-5, with no clear D. The CDR3 sequence is 11 residues long. The ends were cut back, 6 bases at V and 4 bases at J, with 6 bases in the middle. Per germline, CDR1 LNHDA and CDR2 SQIVND (reference sequence). The CDR3 is CASSLGETQYF. As DNA, the CDR3 is TGTGCCAGTAGCCTTGGAGAGACCCAGTACTTC.

This chain uses TRBV15 with TRBJ1-1; 7 bases align to TRBD1. The CDR3 loop spans 15 amino acids. Germline trimming cut 1 base from V and 2 bases from J; bases unmatched to any gene: 4. Germline values: CDR1 LNHNV, CDR2 YYDKDF (reference sequence). In DNA form, the CDR3 reads TGTGCCACCAGCAGAGGAAACAGGGGCAACACTGAAGCTTTCTTT. Translation: CATSRGNRGNTEAFF.